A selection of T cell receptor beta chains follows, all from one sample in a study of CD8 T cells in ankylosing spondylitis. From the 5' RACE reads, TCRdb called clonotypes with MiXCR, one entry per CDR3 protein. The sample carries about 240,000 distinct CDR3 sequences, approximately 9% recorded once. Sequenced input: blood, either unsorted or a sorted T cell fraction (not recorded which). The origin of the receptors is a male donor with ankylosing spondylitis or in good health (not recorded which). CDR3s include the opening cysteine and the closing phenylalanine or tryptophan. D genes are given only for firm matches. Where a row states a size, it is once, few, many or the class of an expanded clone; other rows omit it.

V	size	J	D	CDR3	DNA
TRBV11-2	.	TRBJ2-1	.	CASSLYRNNEQFF	TGTGCCAGCAGCTTATACAGGAACAATGAGCAGTTCTTC
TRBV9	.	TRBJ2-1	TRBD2	CTGGTNNEQFF	TGTACCGGGGGGACCAACAATGAGCAGTTCTTC
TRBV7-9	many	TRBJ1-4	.	CASRHFETNEKLFF	TGTGCCAGCAGACACTTTGAAACTAATGAAAAACTGTTTTTT
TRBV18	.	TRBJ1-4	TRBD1	CASSPDRDNEKLFF	TGTGCCAGCTCACCGGACAGGGATAATGAAAAACTGTTTTTT
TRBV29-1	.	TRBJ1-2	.	CSVGDPAGGYTF	TGCAGCGTGGGGGACCCGGCGGGTGGCTACACCTTC
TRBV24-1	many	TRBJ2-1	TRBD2	CATSDQREGPYNEQFF	TGTGCCACCAGTGACCAGCGGGAGGGCCCCTACAATGAGCAGTTCTTC
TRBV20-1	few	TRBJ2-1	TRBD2	CSARAGTSGIHGSYNEQFF	TGCAGTGCTAGAGCCGGGACTAGCGGGATTCACGGATCCTACAATGAGCAGTTCTTC
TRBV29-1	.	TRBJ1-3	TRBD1	CSATRQGNTIYF	TGCAGCGCCACGAGACAGGGCAACACCATATATTTT
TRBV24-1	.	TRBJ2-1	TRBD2	CATSDWGTSGRSSYNEQFF	TGTGCCACCAGTGATTGGGGGACTAGCGGGAGGAGCTCCTACAATGAGCAGTTCTTC
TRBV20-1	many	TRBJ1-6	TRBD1	CSAPSPGGWNSPLHF	TGCAGTGCTCCTTCCCCAGGGGGATGGAATTCACCCCTCCACTTT
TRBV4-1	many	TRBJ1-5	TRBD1	CASSQGTGTGNQPQHF	TGCGCCAGCAGCCAAGGGACCGGGACAGGGAATCAGCCCCAGCATTTT